The clone carrying this T cell receptor (beta chain) showed up just a few times. Antigen unknown. The sample originates from a study of beta chain features in type 1 diabetes. The whole isolated RNA underwent reverse transcription, so sequencing captured expressed TCRB transcripts. Profiling relied on immunoSEQ multiplex PCR, and the TCRdb table lists in-frame clones only, not all of them. The sample records some 400,000 clones, roughly 16% being singletons. Sorting with CD45RO/CCR7/CD25/CD127/CD95/CD27 yielded naive, central memory, regulatory and stem-like memory CD4+ cells. All sorted populations exceeded 95% purity. The study, taken as a whole, reports: A greater similarity of naive, central memory and Treg TCRB repertoires was seen among patients than among healthy donors. At VDJ recombination sites, type 1 diabetes patients had fewer insertions and more deleted nucleotides.

The specimen was naive CD4+ T cells from blood. The receptor was isolated from a woman between 18 and 30 years old in good health.

The CDR3 spells CASRSTGTSEKLFF. The CDR3 DNA reads as TGTGCCAGCAGGTCTACAGGGACGAGTGAAAAACTGTTTTTT. The chain has TRBV2 and TRBJ1-4, with D tentatively TRBD1 (6 bases). This CDR3 region has 14 residues. Germline values: CDR1 SNHLY, CDR2 FYNNEI. V lost 6 bases and J 7 bases, leaving 15 bases between the germline ends.